The clone carrying this T cell receptor (beta chain) has a handful of counts. The junction and the germline gene differ at one end; a read error may be behind it. The sample originates from a study of T cells in Graves' hyperthyroidism and ophthalmopathy. Germline V CDR1 and CDR2: KGHDR, SFDVKD. The CDR3 runs to 14 residues. RNA transcripts yielded amplified TCR beta CDR3 regions. The study used the HTBI primer set for a first-round RT-PCR of the TCR CDR3. TCRdb reprocessed the multiplex PCR reads via MiXCR and lists one record per CDR3 protein. The table has about 560,000 distinct CDR3 sequences, approximately 14% seen once. Diagnoses rested on clinical symptoms, serum thyroxine and TRAb, thyroid ultrasound and orbital computed tomography.

The source is a woman under 40 with Graves' hyperthyroidism. Sample: blood. The gene calls are TRBV24-1 and TRBJ2-2, with 7 nucleotides matching TRBD2. Written as DNA, the CDR3 is TGTGCTACCAGCGGGGCCGAGGGACCCGGGGAGCTGTTTTTT. Protein product: CATSGAEGPGELFF.